This record looks at one T cell receptor (beta chain) sequence and its context. The data belong to a study of blood T cell repertoires in COVID-19. J gave up 2 bases and V 5 bases, and 2 bases lay outside the gene matches. CDR1 SNHLY and CDR2 FYNNEI come from the germline V gene. The CDR3 contains 13 residues. Generated by immunoSEQ multiplex PCR, the TCRdb table keeps only in-frame clones and is missing some. The table includes 200,000 to 300,000 clones, about 90% detected once. The genes are TRBV2 and TRBJ2-7; 8 bases are shared with TRBD1. This sequence was found in a woman aged 50 to 65 with acute or convalescent COVID-19. What was sequenced was peripheral blood. DNA of the CDR3: TGTGCCAGCAGTCGGGACAGGACCTACGAGCAGTACTTC. Translated, it gives CASSRDRTYEQYF.